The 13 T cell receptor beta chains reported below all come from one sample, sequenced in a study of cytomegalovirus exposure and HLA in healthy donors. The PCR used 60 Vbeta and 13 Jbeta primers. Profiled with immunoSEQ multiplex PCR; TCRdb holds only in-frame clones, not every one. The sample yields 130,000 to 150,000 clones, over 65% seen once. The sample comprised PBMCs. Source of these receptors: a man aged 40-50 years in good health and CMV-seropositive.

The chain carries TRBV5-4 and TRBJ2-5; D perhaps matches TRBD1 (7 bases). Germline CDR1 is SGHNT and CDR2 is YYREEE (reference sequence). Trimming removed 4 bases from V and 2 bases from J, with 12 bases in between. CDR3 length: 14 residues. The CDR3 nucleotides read TGTGCCAGCAGCCGGAGGGACAGTCAAGAGACCCAGTACTTC. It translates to CASSRRDSQETQYF.

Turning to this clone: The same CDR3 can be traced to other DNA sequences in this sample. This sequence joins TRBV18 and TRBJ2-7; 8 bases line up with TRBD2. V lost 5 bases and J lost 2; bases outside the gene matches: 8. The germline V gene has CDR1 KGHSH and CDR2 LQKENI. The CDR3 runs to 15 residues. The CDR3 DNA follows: TGTGCCAGCTCAACCGGGAGGGGCCAAACCTACGAGCAGTACTTC. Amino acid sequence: CASSTGRGQTYEQYF.

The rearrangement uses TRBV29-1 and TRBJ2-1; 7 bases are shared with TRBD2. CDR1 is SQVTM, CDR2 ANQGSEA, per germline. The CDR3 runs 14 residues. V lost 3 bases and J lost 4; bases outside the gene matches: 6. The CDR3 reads CSVELAVPYNEQFF. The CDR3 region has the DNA TGCAGCGTTGAGCTAGCGGTCCCTTACAATGAGCAGTTCTTC.

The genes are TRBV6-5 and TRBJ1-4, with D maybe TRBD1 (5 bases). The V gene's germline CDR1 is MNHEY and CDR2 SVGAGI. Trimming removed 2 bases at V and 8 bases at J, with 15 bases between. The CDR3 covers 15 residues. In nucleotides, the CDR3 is TGTGCCAGCAGTTACAGGTCGGGGGGAAGGGAAAAACTGTTTTTT. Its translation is CASSYRSGGREKLFF.

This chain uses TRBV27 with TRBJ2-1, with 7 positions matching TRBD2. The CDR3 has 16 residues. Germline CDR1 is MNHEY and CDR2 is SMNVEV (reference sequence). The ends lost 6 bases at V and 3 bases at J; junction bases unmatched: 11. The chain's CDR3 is CASSLPPGGSYNEQFF. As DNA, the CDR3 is TGTGCCAGCAGCCTACCCCCAGGCGGGAGCTACAATGAGCAGTTCTTC.

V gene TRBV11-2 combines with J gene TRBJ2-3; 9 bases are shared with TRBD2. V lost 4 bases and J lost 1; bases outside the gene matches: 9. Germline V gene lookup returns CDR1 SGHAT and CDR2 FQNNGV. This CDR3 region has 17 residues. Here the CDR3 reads CASSSRAGGRGTDTQYF. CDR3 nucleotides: TGTGCCAGCAGCTCCCGCGCCGGCGGGAGGGGCACAGATACGCAGTATTTT.

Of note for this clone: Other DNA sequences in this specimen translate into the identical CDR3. The CDR3 loop is CASSLRDTQYF. The CDR3, as DNA: TGCGCCAGCAGCCTGCGAGATACGCAGTATTTT. The V and J genes are TRBV5-1 and TRBJ2-3; D unclear. Germline V gives CDR1 SGHRS, CDR2 YFSETQ. This CDR3 is built from 11 residues. V was clipped by 4 bases and J by 5 bases, with 5 bases between them.

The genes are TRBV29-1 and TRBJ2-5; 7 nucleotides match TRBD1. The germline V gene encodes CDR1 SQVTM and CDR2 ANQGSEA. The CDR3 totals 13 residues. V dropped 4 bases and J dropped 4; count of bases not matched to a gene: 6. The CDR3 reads CSVGQTGRETQYF. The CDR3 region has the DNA TGCAGCGTTGGTCAGACAGGGCGAGAGACCCAGTACTTC.

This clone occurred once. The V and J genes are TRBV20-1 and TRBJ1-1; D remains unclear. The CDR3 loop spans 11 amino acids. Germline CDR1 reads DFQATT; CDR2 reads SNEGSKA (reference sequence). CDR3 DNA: TGCAGCAATCAGAAGAACACTGAAGCTTTCTTT. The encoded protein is CSNQKNTEAFF.

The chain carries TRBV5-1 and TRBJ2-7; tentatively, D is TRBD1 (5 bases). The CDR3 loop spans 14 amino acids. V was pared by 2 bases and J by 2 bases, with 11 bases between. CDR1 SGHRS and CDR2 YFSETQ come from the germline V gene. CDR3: CASSFQGGTYEQYF. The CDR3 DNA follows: TGCGCCAGCAGCTTCCAGGGTGGGACCTACGAGCAGTACTTC.

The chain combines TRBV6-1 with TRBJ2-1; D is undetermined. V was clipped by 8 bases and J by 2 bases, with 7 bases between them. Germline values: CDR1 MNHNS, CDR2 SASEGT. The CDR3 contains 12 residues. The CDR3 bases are TGTGCCAGCGCGGAAACCTACAATGAGCAGTTCTTC. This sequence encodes CASAETYNEQFF.

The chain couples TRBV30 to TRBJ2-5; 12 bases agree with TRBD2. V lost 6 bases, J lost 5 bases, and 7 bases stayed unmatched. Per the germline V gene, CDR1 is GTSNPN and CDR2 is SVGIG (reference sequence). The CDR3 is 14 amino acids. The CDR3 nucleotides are TGTGCCTGTTCCTTCGGGACTAGCGGGGAGACCCAGTACTTC. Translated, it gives CACSFGTSGETQYF.

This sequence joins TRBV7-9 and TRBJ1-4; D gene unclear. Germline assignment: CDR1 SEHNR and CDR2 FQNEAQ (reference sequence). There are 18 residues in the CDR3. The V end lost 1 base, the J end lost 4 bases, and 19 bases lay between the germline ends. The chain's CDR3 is CASSLVKSSGAVNEKLFF. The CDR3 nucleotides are TGTGCCAGCAGCTTAGTGAAGAGTTCGGGAGCGGTTAATGAAAAACTGTTTTTT.